This paragraph reports one T cell receptor beta chain. The source of the sample is a study of CD8+ T cells in alopecia areata. Study-wide context: It was oral tofacitinib, at 5 to 10 mg twice daily, that treated patients received.

Obtained from alopecia areata patients were lesional scalp punch biopsies along with peripheral blood. The authors sorted CD4+ and CD8+ T cells from PBMCs. Reverse transcription of extracted RNA yielded cDNA, which provided the sequencing template. Produced via immunoSEQ multiplex PCR; TCRdb's table is partial and in-frame only. The table lists around 140,000 clones, about 60% of them singletons. This CDR3 region has 13 residues. Trimming pared 0 bases from V and 2 bases from J, leaving 5 bases between. CDR1 and CDR2 from the germline V gene are SGHDT and YYEEEE. Specimen: CD4+ T cells sorted from blood, collected at week 0. V is TRBV5-6 and J is TRBJ1-1, with D hard to call. The clonotype comes from a human donor with alopecia areata. The CDR3, as DNA: TGTGCCAGCAGCTTGGGGGTTAACACTGAAGCTTTCTTT. Its protein is CASSLGVNTEAFF.